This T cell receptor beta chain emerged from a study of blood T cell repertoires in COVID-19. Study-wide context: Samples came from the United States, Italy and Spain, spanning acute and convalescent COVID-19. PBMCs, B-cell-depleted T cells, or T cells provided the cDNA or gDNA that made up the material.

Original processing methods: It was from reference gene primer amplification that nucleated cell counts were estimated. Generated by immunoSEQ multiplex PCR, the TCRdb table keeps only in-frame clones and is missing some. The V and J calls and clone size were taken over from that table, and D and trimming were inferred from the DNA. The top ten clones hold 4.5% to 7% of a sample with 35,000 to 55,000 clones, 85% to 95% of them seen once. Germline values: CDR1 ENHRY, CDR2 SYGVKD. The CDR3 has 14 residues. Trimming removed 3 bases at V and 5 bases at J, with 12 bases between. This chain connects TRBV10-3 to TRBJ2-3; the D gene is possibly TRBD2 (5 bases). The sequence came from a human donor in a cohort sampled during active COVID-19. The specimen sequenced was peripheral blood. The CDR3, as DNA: TGTGCCATCAGTGACGGCTCACTAGGAGATACGCAGTATTTT. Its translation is CAISDGSLGDTQYF.